What follows are 27 T cell receptor beta chains derived from one specimen sequenced in a study of blood T cell repertoires in COVID-19. The data were produced by immunoSEQ multiplex PCR, yet TCRdb's version contains in-frame clones alone and is incomplete. Of under 300,000 clones in the sample, about three quarters are singletons; the top ten hold around 3.2%. The material sequenced was peripheral blood. Every receptor here comes from a woman older than 75 with acute or convalescent COVID-19.

The rearrangement links TRBV6-6 to TRBJ2-5, with D perhaps TRBD2 (5 bases). From germline, CDR1 is MNHNY and CDR2 SVGAGI (reference sequence). With 5 bases removed from V and 5 bases from J, the gap between germline ends came to 9 bases. The CDR3 is 12 amino acids. Here the CDR3 reads CASSLTGETQYF. The CDR3 bases are TGTGCCAGCAGTCTTACGGGGGAGACCCAGTACTTC.

The V and J genes are TRBV19 and TRBJ2-1; perhaps TRBD2 as D (6 bases). This CDR3 region has 13 residues. The germline CDR1 and CDR2 sequences are LNHDA and SQIVND (reference sequence). V dropped 2 bases and J dropped 6 bases, with 8 bases sitting between them. Here the CDR3 DNA reads TGTGCCAGTAGTATATCGGGGGTCAATGAGCAGTTCTTC. This sequence encodes CASSISGVNEQFF.

This chain links TRBV15 with TRBJ2-1; no reliable D call. Germline V gives CDR1 LNHNV, CDR2 YYDKDF (reference sequence). This CDR3 comprises 12 residues. Trimming cost V 3 bases and J 9 bases, with 9 bases left between them. The CDR3 DNA is TGTGCCACCAGCAGTGTGAAGAGTGAGCAGTTCTTC. Its protein product is CATSSVKSEQFF.

This rearrangement joins TRBV6-5 to TRBJ2-7, with D perhaps matching TRBD2 (7 bases). V dropped 5 bases and J dropped 0 bases, with 11 bases sitting between them. The CDR3 runs 14 residues. Germline V gene sequence: CDR1 MNHEY, CDR2 SVGAGI. This CDR3 is CASSTAGASYEQYF. DNA of the CDR3: TGTGCCAGCAGTACGGCGGGGGCCTCCTACGAGCAGTACTTC.

This clone was picked up a small number of times. The V gene is TRBV4-1, the J gene TRBJ1-1; D might be TRBD1 (5 bases). CDR1 MGHRA and CDR2 YSYEKL come from the germline V gene. The V and J ends lost 1 base and 5 bases respectively, with 11 bases between them. The CDR3 has 14 amino acids. CDR3 protein: CASSQGGADTEAFF. The CDR3 DNA reads TGCGCCAGCAGCCAAGGCGGGGCGGATACTGAAGCTTTCTTT.

The J gene is TRBJ2-7, the V gene TRBV6-5; TRBD1 is a possible D gene (5 bases). This CDR3 spans 15 amino acids. V lost 0 bases to trimming and J lost 4 bases, with 13 bases between them. Germline-derived CDR1 and CDR2 are MNHEY and SVGAGI. This CDR3 is CASSYSMGLPYEQYF. CDR3 in DNA: TGTGCCAGCAGTTACTCGATGGGGCTCCCGTACGAGCAGTACTTC.

The chain combines TRBV18 with TRBJ2-3; D unresolved. The CDR3 covers 13 residues. Germline CDR1 is KGHSH and CDR2 is LQKENI. V lost 3 bases and J 4 bases, leaving 8 bases between the germline ends. CDR3 protein: CASSPPVSDTQYF. The CDR3 nucleotides read TGTGCCAGCTCACCGCCGGTTTCAGATACGCAGTATTTT.

In this sample, this clone turned up once. The same CDR3 also results from other DNA sequences found in this sample. The chain combines TRBV9 with TRBJ1-1, with TRBD1 identical over 9 bases. The CDR3 runs 12 residues. V lost 7 bases and J lost 5; bases outside the gene matches: 3. The germline gives CDR1 SGDLS, CDR2 YYNGEE. CDR3 residues: CASSTGGTEAFF. The CDR3 DNA reads TGTGCCAGCTCGACAGGGGGGACTGAAGCTTTCTTT. Based on the CDR3 plus reference TRBV9 and TRBJ1-1, the full variable domain is DSGVTQTPKHLITATGQRVTLRCSPRSGDLSVYWYQQSLDQGLQFLIQYYNGEERAKGNILERFSAQQFPDLHSELNLSSLELGDSALYFCASSTGGTEAFFGQGTRLTVV.

The chain couples TRBV6-5 to TRBJ1-1; 9 nucleotides line up with TRBD1. The junction had 7 bases not matched to a gene; V was cut back by 7 bases and J by 4 bases. From germline, CDR1 is MNHEY and CDR2 SVGAGI. This CDR3 region has 14 residues. The DNA for the CDR3 is TGTGCCAGCACCCTACGACAGGGGGGCACTGAAGCTTTCTTT. Translated: CASTLRQGGTEAFF.

The chain is built from TRBV5-1 and TRBJ2-7, with a weak D call TRBD1 (5 bases). Trimming removed 2 bases at V and 6 bases at J, with 15 bases between. Per the germline V gene, CDR1 is SGHRS and CDR2 is YFSETQ. This CDR3 is built from 14 residues. CDR3 nucleotide sequence: TGCGCCAGCAGCTTCGGAGACAGCACCAGCGAGCAGTACTTC. It translates to CASSFGDSTSEQYF.

The chain carries TRBV10-2 and TRBJ1-4, with D perhaps TRBD1 (5 bases). V was cut by 3 bases and J by 6 bases, with 8 bases left in between. The CDR3 covers 13 residues. Germline CDR1 reads WSHSY; CDR2 reads SAAADI. CDR3 coding DNA: TGCGCCAGCAGTGACAGGGTCCATGAAAAACTGTTTTTT. Protein: CASSDRVHEKLFF.

The rearrangement links TRBV28 to TRBJ1-2; 8 bases line up with TRBD1. CDR1 is MDHEN and CDR2 is SYDVKM in the germline V gene. The V and J ends lost 5 bases and 7 bases, in that order; junction bases with no gene match: 9. This CDR3 contains 14 residues. CDR3 in DNA: TGTGCCAGCAGTCCTGACAGGGGATGGGGTGGCTACACCTTC. This gives the protein CASSPDRGWGGYTF.

The gene calls are TRBV6-6 and TRBJ2-7; D is unclear. Per germline, CDR1 MNHNY and CDR2 SVGAGI (reference sequence). V lost 0 bases to trimming and J lost 7 bases, with 4 bases between them. CDR3 size: 11 residues. CDR3 protein: CASSYSGEQYF. CDR3 in DNA: TGTGCCAGCAGTTACTCCGGGGAGCAGTACTTC.

The DNA of the CDR3 is TGTGCCAGCAGCTTAGGGGGACAGTTCTATGGCTACACCTTC. Its protein product is CASSLGGQFYGYTF. The rearrangement joins TRBV7-9 to TRBJ1-2, with TRBD1 matching over 7 bases. CDR1 and CDR2 (germline): SEHNR, FQNEAQ (reference sequence). The CDR3 extends over 14 amino acids. V lost 1 base to trimming and J lost 4 bases; unmatched junction nucleotides: 3.

V usage is TRBV27 and J usage is TRBJ2-2; 11 positions agree with TRBD2. Losses at the gene ends were 3 bases for V and 0 bases for J; bases not matched to a gene: 6. CDR1 is MNHEY and CDR2 is SMNVEV in the germline V gene (reference sequence). The CDR3 has 18 amino acids. The CDR3, as DNA: TGTGCCAGCAGTTTGGGGCTAGCGGGAGGCCCGAACACCGGGGAGCTGTTTTTT. This sequence encodes CASSLGLAGGPNTGELFF.

The genes are TRBV1 and TRBJ2-7; TRBD2 is taken as the D call from the table, unchecked against the DNA. TRBV1 is shown as a pseudogene. The CDR3 loop spans 12 amino acids. CDR3 sequence reads: CTSSLTAYEQYF. The CDR3, as DNA: TGCACCAGCAGCCTGACTGCCTACGAGCAGTACTTC.

The chain is built from TRBV6-5 and TRBJ2-1; TRBD2 aligns across 12 bases. Germline lookup yields CDR1 MNHEY and CDR2 SVGAGI. This CDR3 is 15 amino acids long. The ends lost 6 bases at V and 4 bases at J; junction bases unmatched: 4. The CDR3 DNA sequence: TGTGCCAGCAGCCCCACTAGCGGGAGGTACAATGAGCAGTTCTTC. Its protein product is CASSPTSGRYNEQFF.

The V gene is TRBV19, the J gene TRBJ1-5, with D unclear. Between the trimmed V and J ends, which lost 3 bases and 7 bases, there was a span of 13 bases. In germline, CDR1 is LNHDA, CDR2 SQIVND (reference sequence). The CDR3 totals 14 residues. CDR3: CASSIQAAGQPQHF. CDR3 nucleotides: TGTGCCAGTAGTATTCAGGCAGCGGGCCAGCCCCAGCATTTT.

The chain carries TRBV11-2 and TRBJ2-7, with TRBD2 as a possible D gene (7 bases). CDR3 length: 16 amino acids. The germline gives CDR1 SGHAT, CDR2 FQNNGV. Trimming took off 5 bases at V and 1 base at J, with 18 bases between the two ends. In nucleotides, the CDR3 is TGTGCCAGCAGCCCCGGGGGAGGGGGAGGGTCCTACGAGCAGTACTTC. Translated, it gives CASSPGGGGGSYEQYF.

This clone has a handful of counts. As DNA, the CDR3 is TGTGCCAGCAGCGCCGGACTAGCGGGGGGCTCCAATGAGCAGTTCTTC. It codes for CASSAGLAGGSNEQFF. The rearrangement links TRBV9 to TRBJ2-1; 14 bases fit TRBD2. The ends lost 3 bases at V and 6 bases at J; junction bases unmatched: 5. Germline V lookup: CDR1 SGDLS, CDR2 YYNGEE. This CDR3 comprises 16 residues.

V and J are TRBV5-1 and TRBJ2-3; 13 positions match TRBD2. Looked up from germline, CDR1 is SGHRS and CDR2 is YFSETQ. The J segment lost 1 base and the V segment lost 4 bases, leaving 9 bases of the junction unmatched. The CDR3 is 18 amino acids. CDR3 sequence (DNA): TGCGCCAGCAGCCTACGGACTAGCGGGAGACTCGGCACAGATACGCAGTATTTT. Protein: CASSLRTSGRLGTDTQYF.

The V and J genes are TRBV2 and TRBJ1-6, with TRBD1 identical over 9 bases. J lost 7 bases, V lost 3 bases, and 25 bases had no gene match. CDR3 length: 22 amino acids. From germline, CDR1 is SNHLY and CDR2 FYNNEI. CDR3 nucleotide sequence: TGTGCCAGCAGTGAGTCTCTTTTCGGTCGAGGTGCTCGGGACAGGGTAAATTCACCCCTCCACTTT. Translating it yields CASSESLFGRGARDRVNSPLHF.

J is TRBJ1-4 and V is TRBV4-1, with D perhaps matching TRBD1 (6 bases). This CDR3 is 19 amino acids long. The germline V and J ends were trimmed by 0 bases and 7 bases, with 24 bases remaining between them. Germline V gene lookup returns CDR1 MGHRA and CDR2 YSYEKL. In DNA, the CDR3 is TGCGCCAGCAGCCAAGATCGGGCAGGGGCGTTACAAAAGCGTGAAAAACTGTTTTTT. This translates into CASSQDRAGALQKREKLFF.

This clone was observed a single time. The chain is built from TRBV5-8 and TRBJ1-1; TRBD1 matches at 9 bases. J was trimmed by 5 bases and V by 4 bases; bases with no gene match: 6. The CDR3 totals 14 residues. The germline V gene has CDR1 SGHTS and CDR2 YDEGEE. This chain's CDR3 is CASSPGQGRTEAFF. CDR3 DNA sequence: TGTGCCAGCAGCCCAGGACAGGGGAGAACTGAAGCTTTCTTT.

The J gene is TRBJ1-1, the V gene TRBV19; possible D gene TRBD1, 6 bases. Trimming took off 5 bases at V and 4 bases at J, with 14 bases between the two ends. This CDR3 region has 14 residues. CDR1 is LNHDA and CDR2 is SQIVND in the germline V gene (reference sequence). In DNA form, the CDR3 reads TGTGCCAGTAGTCCCTGGACAGCATCCACTGAAGCTTTCTTT. Translated: CASSPWTASTEAFF.

The CDR3 coding sequence is TGTGCCAGCAGTGGACGCCAGGGGGTGAACACTGAAGCTTTCTTT. Its protein product is CASSGRQGVNTEAFF. The V gene is TRBV6-1, the J gene TRBJ1-1, with 7 bases identical to TRBD1. CDR1 and CDR2 from the germline V gene are MNHNS and SASEGT. There are 15 residues in the CDR3. With 4 bases clipped from V and 0 bases from J, the junction kept 5 bases outside the gene matches.

The genes are TRBV5-4 and TRBJ2-7; 7 bases map to TRBD1. The CDR3 covers 12 residues. Germline loops: CDR1 SGHNT, CDR2 YYREEE (reference sequence). V shed 5 bases, J shed 5 bases, and the junction held 4 bases outside the gene matches. The CDR3 DNA is TGTGCCAGCAGTCTGGACAGGAACGAGCAGTACTTC. Translated: CASSLDRNEQYF.